This T cell receptor (beta chain) came from a study of blood T cell repertoires in COVID-19. Per the original methods: For nucleated cells, counts were estimated from reference gene primer amplification. TCRdb's copy holds only in-frame clones and misses some; the assay was immunoSEQ multiplex PCR. D and trimming were read from the DNA, whereas the V and J calls and clone size are those reported in that table. This sample carries nearly 200,000 clones, almost 85% of them seen once, and the ten largest clones take 4% to 6%. Sequenced: peripheral blood. This clonotype was obtained from a woman between 65 and 79 years old with active or convalescent COVID-19.

The CDR3 nucleotides read TGTGCCAGCAGTCCGACAGGGGCTCGTGAAAAACTGTTTTTT. Translation: CASSPTGAREKLFF. The chain combines TRBV6-5 with TRBJ1-4; 8 nucleotides match TRBD1. CDR1 and CDR2 from the germline V gene are MNHEY and SVGAGI. V lost 5 bases and J lost 7; bases outside the gene matches: 6. CDR3 length: 14 amino acids.